The entry below gives a single T cell receptor beta chain sequence along with its context. The antigen is not known. The CDR3 contains 15 residues. Trimming shortened V by 7 bases and J by 1 base, and 16 bases separated the two germline ends. Germline V gives CDR1 MDHEN, CDR2 SYDVKM. Amplification by 5'RACE using constant-segment primers produced TCR alpha and TCR beta cDNA libraries that carried sample barcodes and UMIs. TCRdb called the 5' RACE reads again in MiXCR, with one record for every CDR3 protein. The table lists 250,000 or so distinct CDR3 sequences, more than 15% of them singletons. The data were obtained in a study of T-cell memory formation after mild COVID-19. General study results and limits: Clones contracting across day 15 to 85 had a balanced CD4/CD8 profile; later expanding clones leaned CD4+.

The receptor was derived from a man aged 18 to 30 who had mild COVID-19 (a few samples of this study predate the infection). Cell type and time point are not known. The chain has TRBV28 and TRBJ1-1, with a weak D call TRBD1 (5 bases). What was sequenced was PBMCs or a T cell subset sorted from them (not recorded which). The CDR3 coding sequence is TGTGCCAGCACCATTCGTGGGGGGGGGAACACTGAAGCTTTCTTT. Translation gives CASTIRGGGNTEAFF.